The text below deals with one TCR beta chain. This record belongs to a study of blood T cell repertoires in COVID-19. At the level of the study: The samples span acute and convalescent COVID-19 from the United States, Italy and Spain.

The CDR3 is made up of 13 amino acids. Deletions cut 7 bases from V and 2 bases from J, with 11 bases between. CDR1 and CDR2 from the germline V gene are SEHNR and FQNEAQ (reference sequence). Methods used by the authors: From reference gene primer amplification, estimates of nucleated cell counts were derived. The repertoire was sequenced with immunoSEQ multiplex PCR; TCRdb's copy has only in-frame clones and lacks some. V, J and clone size derive from that table, while D and trimming were established from the DNA sequence. Counted here are about 240,000 clones, 75% to 85% occurring once; the ten biggest clones make up around 7.2%.

Sample: peripheral blood. The origin of this receptor is a woman aged 80 or older with COVID-19, enrolled during active disease. This chain links TRBV7-9 with TRBJ1-2; D uncertain. CDR3 in DNA: TGTGCCAGCACCCCTGGGCAGAACTATGGCTACACCTTC. Encoded protein: CASTPGQNYGYTF.